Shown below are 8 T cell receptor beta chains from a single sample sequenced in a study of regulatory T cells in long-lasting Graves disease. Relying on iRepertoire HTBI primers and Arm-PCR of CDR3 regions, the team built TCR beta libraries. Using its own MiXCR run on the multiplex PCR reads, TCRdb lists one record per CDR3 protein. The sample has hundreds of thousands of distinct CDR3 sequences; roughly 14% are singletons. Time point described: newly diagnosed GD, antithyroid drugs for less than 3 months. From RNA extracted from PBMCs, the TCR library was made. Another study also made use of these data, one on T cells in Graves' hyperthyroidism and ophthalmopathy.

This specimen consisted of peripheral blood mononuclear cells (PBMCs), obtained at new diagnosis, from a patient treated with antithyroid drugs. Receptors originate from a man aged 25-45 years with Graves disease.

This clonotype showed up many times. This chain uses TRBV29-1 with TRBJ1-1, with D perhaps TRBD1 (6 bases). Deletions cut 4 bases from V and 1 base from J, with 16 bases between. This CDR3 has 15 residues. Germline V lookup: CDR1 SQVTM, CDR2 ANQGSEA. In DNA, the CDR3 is TGCAGCGTTGTGGCCGTGGGGGGGGCGAACACTGAAGCTTTCTTT. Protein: CSVVAVGGANTEAFF.

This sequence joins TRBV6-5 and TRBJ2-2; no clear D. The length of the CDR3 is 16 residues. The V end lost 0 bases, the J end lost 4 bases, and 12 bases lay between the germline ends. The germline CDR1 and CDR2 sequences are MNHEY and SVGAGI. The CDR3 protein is CASSYSTAMGTGELFF. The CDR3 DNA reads TGTGCCAGCAGTTACTCGACTGCTATGGGCACCGGGGAGCTGTTTTTT.

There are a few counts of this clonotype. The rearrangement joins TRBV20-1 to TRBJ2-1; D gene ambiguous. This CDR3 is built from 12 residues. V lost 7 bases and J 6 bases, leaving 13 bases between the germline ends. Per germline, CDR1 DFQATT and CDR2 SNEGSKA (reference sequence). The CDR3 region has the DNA TGCAGTGGGTCTCAGAGTTCCAATGAGCAGTTCTTC. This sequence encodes CSGSQSSNEQFF.

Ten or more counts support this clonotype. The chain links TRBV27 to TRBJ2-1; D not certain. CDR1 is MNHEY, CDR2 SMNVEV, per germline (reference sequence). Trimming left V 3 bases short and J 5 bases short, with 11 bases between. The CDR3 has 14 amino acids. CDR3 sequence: CASSFQRGDNEQFF. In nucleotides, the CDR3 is TGTGCCAGCAGTTTCCAGCGTGGAGACAATGAGCAGTTCTTC.

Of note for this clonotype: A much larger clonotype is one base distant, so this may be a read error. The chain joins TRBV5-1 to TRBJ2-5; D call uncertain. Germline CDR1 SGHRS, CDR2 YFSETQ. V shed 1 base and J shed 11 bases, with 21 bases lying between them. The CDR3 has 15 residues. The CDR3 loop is CASSLSTLRRDEQYF. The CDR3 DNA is TGCGCCAGCAGCTTGTCTACCCTTCGTCGCGATGAGCAGTACTTC.

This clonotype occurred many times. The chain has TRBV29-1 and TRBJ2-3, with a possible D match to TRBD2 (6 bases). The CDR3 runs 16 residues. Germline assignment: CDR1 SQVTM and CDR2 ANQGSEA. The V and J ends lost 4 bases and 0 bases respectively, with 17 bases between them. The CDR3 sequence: CSVGGPGGASTDTQYF. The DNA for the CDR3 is TGCAGCGTTGGAGGTCCCGGGGGTGCTAGCACAGATACGCAGTATTTT.

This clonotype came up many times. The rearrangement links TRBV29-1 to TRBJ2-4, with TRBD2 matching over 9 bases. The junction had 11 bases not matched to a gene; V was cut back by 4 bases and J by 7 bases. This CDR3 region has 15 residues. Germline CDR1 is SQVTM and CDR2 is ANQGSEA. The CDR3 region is CSVALVAGAANIQYF. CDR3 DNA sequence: TGCAGCGTTGCTCTCGTAGCGGGAGCGGCCAACATTCAGTACTTC.

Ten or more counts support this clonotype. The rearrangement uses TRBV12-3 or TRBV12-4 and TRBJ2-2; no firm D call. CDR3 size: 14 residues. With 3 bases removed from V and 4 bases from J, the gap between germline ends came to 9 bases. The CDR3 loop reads CASSFGRITGELFF. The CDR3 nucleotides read TGTGCCAGCAGTTTTGGCCGGATCACCGGGGAGCTGTTTTTT.